This T cell receptor beta chain is drawn from a study of blood T cell repertoires in COVID-19. Study details: Material from acute and convalescent COVID-19 was sourced from the United States, Italy and Spain. T cells, B-cell-depleted T cells, or PBMCs provided the cDNA or gDNA that served as material.

Source study methods: By means of reference gene primer amplification, nucleated cell counts were estimated. Sequenced by immunoSEQ multiplex PCR; TCRdb stores in-frame clones only, minus some. V, J and clone size were drawn from that table, and D and trimming were deduced from the DNA. The sample contains approximately 70,000 clones, more than 60% of which appear only once. Germline CDR1 reads MNHEY; CDR2 reads SMNVEV (reference sequence). The CDR3 sequence is 17 residues long. After removal of 4 bases from V and 1 base from J, the junction contained 10 bases not matched to a gene. The sequence came from a woman in her forties or fifties with acute or convalescent COVID-19. The sample consisted of peripheral blood. The genes are TRBV27 and TRBJ2-1; 7 bases align to TRBD2. The CDR3 region is CASSSPGGSSSYNEQFF. DNA for the CDR3: TGTGCCAGCAGTTCCCCCGGGGGGTCGTCTTCCTACAATGAGCAGTTCTTC.